These T cell receptor beta chains were read from a single sample in a study of cytomegalovirus exposure and HLA in healthy donors. Some clones are missing from TCRdb's copy, which holds only in-frame ones; the method was immunoSEQ multiplex PCR. Of over 150,000 clones in the sample, approximately 80% are singletons; the top ten hold 9.5% to 15%. The specimen sequenced was PBMCs. Every receptor here comes from a man younger than 40 in good health and CMV-seropositive. Both conserved end residues are part of each CDR3. The D gene is left open where the match is weak. The listing skips clone size in some rows; elsewhere it reads once, few, many or a size class.

TRBV28	few	TRBJ2-7	-	CASGSGTYEQYF	TGTGCCAGTGGTAGCGGCACCTACGAGCAGTACTTC
TRBV11-1	-	TRBJ2-7	TRBD1	CASSSKTGSSYEQYF	TGTGCCAGCAGCTCCAAGACAGGGAGCTCCTACGAGCAGTACTTC
TRBV28	-	TRBJ1-5	-	CASSFAGASNQPQHF	TGTGCCAGCAGTTTTGCGGGGGCTAGCAATCAGCCCCAGCATTTT
TRBV4-2	-	TRBJ1-1	-	CASSQEGRNTEAFF	TGTGCCAGCAGCCAAGAGGGCAGGAACACTGAAGCTTTCTTT
TRBV7-3	-	TRBJ2-5	-	CASSLNGGNQETQYF	TGTGCCAGCAGCTTAAACGGGGGTAACCAAGAGACCCAGTACTTC
TRBV5-4	-	TRBJ2-7	TRBD2	CASSPPGRSGATSGAYEQYF	TGTGCCAGCAGCCCCCCCGGCCGGAGCGGCGCGACTAGCGGGGCCTACGAGCAGTACTTC
TRBV27	-	TRBJ1-2	-	CASSTGSNYGYTF	TGTGCCAGCAGTACAGGGTCGAACTATGGCTACACCTTC
TRBV4-2	-	TRBJ1-4	-	CASSQDPGRGEKLFF	TGTGCCAGCAGCCAAGATCCAGGGAGGGGGGAAAAACTGTTTTTT
TRBV28	few	TRBJ2-3	-	CASSFREVFRTDTQYF	TGTGCCAGCAGTTTTCGCGAAGTCTTCCGCACAGATACGCAGTATTTT
TRBV2	-	TRBJ1-3	-	CASSLRQSIGNTIYF	TGTGCCAGCTCTTTGAGACAGTCTATAGGAAACACCATATATTTT
TRBV7-3	-	TRBJ1-1	-	CASSAMRGGTEAFF	TGTGCCAGCAGCGCCATGCGCGGGGGCACTGAAGCTTTCTTT
TRBV11-1	few	TRBJ2-3	-	CASSPRQLTQYF	TGTGCCAGCAGCCCACGCCAACTTACGCAGTATTTT
TRBV11-2	-	TRBJ2-7	-	CASSPNPTPGEQYF	TGTGCCAGCAGCCCAAATCCCACGCCCGGGGAGCAGTACTTC
TRBV7-3	-	TRBJ2-2	-	CASSLIHSGELFF	TGTGCCAGCAGCTTAATTCACTCTGGGGAGCTGTTTTTT
TRBV5-4	-	TRBJ2-7	TRBD1	CASSLTGTGGHEQYF	TGTGCCAGCAGCTTGACCGGGACAGGGGGCCACGAGCAGTACTTC
TRBV27	once	TRBJ2-1	TRBD2	CASSWTSGRVRFCYEQFF	TGTGCCAGCAGTTGGACTAGCGGGAGGGTAAGGTTCTGCTATGAGCAGTTCTTC
TRBV2	-	TRBJ2-3	TRBD2	CASRALAGYTDTQYF	TGTGCCAGCAGAGCCCTAGCGGGCTACACAGATACGCAGTATTTT
TRBV6-1	-	TRBJ2-1	TRBD1	CASSESGTGFNQQFF	TGTGCCAGCAGTGAATCCGGGACAGGGTTCAATCAGCAGTTCTTC
TRBV7-9	-	TRBJ2-7	TRBD2	CASSLGTSGRDYEQYF	TGTGCCAGCAGCTTAGGGACTAGCGGGAGGGACTACGAGCAGTACTTC
TRBV7-3	few	TRBJ2-1	-	CASSLISDNEQFF	TGTGCCAGCAGCTTAATAAGCGACAATGAGCAGTTCTTC
TRBV7-3	-	TRBJ1-1	-	CASSQGQYTEAFF	TGTGCCAGCAGCCAAGGACAGTACACTGAAGCTTTCTTT
TRBV5-6	-	TRBJ1-6	TRBD1	CASSLVGQGVSPLHF	TGTGCCAGCAGCTTGGTGGGACAGGGGGTCTCACCCCTCCACTTT
TRBV28	-	TRBJ1-5	TRBD1	CASRSTGVSNQPQHF	TGTGCCAGCAGGTCAACAGGGGTTAGCAATCAGCCCCAGCATTTT
TRBV5-5	-	TRBJ1-5	-	CASSLEQGGHQPQHF	TGTGCCAGCAGCTTGGAGCAGGGTGGTCATCAGCCCCAGCATTTT
TRBV5-1	-	TRBJ2-3	TRBD2	CASRYSGRIADTQYF	TGCGCCAGCAGGTACAGCGGGAGAATCGCAGATACGCAGTATTTT
TRBV9	-	TRBJ2-2	-	CASTPDSTNTGELFF	TGTGCCAGCACCCCGGACAGCACAAACACCGGGGAGCTGTTTTTT
TRBV12-5	-	TRBJ1-1	-	CASGLVHWGDPEAFF	TGTGCTAGTGGTTTGGTACATTGGGGGGACCCCGAAGCTTTCTTT
TRBV19	-	TRBJ2-4	TRBD1	CASRTRTGENIQYF	TGTGCCAGTAGGACAAGGACAGGGGAAAACATTCAGTACTTC
TRBV27	-	TRBJ2-7	-	CASRGPYEQYF	TGTGCCAGCAGGGGGCCGTACGAGCAGTACTTC
TRBV19	-	TRBJ2-5	TRBD2	CASSMRELEETQYF	TGTGCCAGTAGTATGCGGGAGCTGGAGGAGACCCAGTACTTC
TRBV30	once	TRBJ2-3	-	CAWTPGLKDTDTQYF	TGTGCCTGGACCCCGGGACTCAAAGACACAGATACGCAGTATTTT
TRBV2	-	TRBJ1-4	-	CASSESSRGEKLFF	TGTGCCAGCAGTGAATCCAGCCGAGGTGAAAAACTGTTTTTT
TRBV27	-	TRBJ1-4	TRBD1	CASSSGQGNEKLFF	TGTGCCAGCAGTTCGGGACAGGGTAATGAAAAACTGTTTTTT
TRBV23-1	-	TRBJ1-5	-	CASSQSRTDHQPQHF	TGCGCCAGCAGTCAATCGAGGACAGACCATCAGCCCCAGCATTTT
TRBV5-1	-	TRBJ1-4	-	CASSIVGQATSEKLFF	TGCGCCAGCAGTATCGTGGGGCAGGCTACTTCCGAAAAACTGTTTTTT
TRBV19	-	TRBJ2-3	TRBD1	CASSQTGQLSTDTQYF	TGTGCCAGTAGCCAGACAGGGCAACTTAGCACAGATACGCAGTATTTT
TRBV7-3	-	TRBJ2-1	-	CASSLTAGSGYNEQFF	TGTGCCAGCAGCTTAACTGCGGGGTCTGGCTACAATGAGCAGTTCTTC
TRBV27	-	TRBJ2-7	TRBD1	CASSLTPGTGVHEQYF	TGTGCCAGCAGCTTGACTCCCGGGACAGGGGTCCACGAGCAGTACTTC
TRBV5-1	-	TRBJ2-5	TRBD1	CASSLGGQKETQYF	TGCGCCAGCAGCTTGGGGGGACAGAAAGAGACCCAGTACTTC
TRBV5-1	-	TRBJ2-1	TRBD1	CASSLTGAIQTGLNEQFF	TGCGCCAGCAGCTTAACAGGGGCGATCCAGACGGGCCTCAATGAGCAGTTCTTC
TRBV29-1	-	TRBJ2-3	-	CSVEGLPDTQYF	TGCAGCGTTGAAGGACTCCCAGATACGCAGTATTTT
TRBV10-3	-	TRBJ2-7	-	CATIAPPDEQYF	TGTGCCACCATCGCCCCTCCGGACGAGCAGTACTTC
TRBV27	-	TRBJ2-5	-	CASRRYKQETQYF	TGTGCCAGCAGGAGATATAAACAAGAGACCCAGTACTTC
TRBV5-1	-	TRBJ2-7	TRBD2	CASSLSPAGGGYEQYF	TGCGCCAGCAGCTTGAGTCCAGCGGGAGGGGGCTACGAGCAGTACTTC
TRBV7-6	-	TRBJ2-1	TRBD1	CASSHPYRKTGMNEQFF	TGTGCCAGCAGCCACCCATACAGGAAGACAGGGATGAATGAGCAGTTCTTC
TRBV5-6	-	TRBJ1-2	TRBD1	CASSPLGQGCGYTF	TGTGCCAGCAGCCCCCTGGGACAGGGTTGTGGCTACACCTTC
TRBV29-1	few	TRBJ1-3	-	CSGQGNSGNTIYF	TGCAGCGGTCAGGGCAACTCTGGAAACACCATATATTTT
TRBV9	few	TRBJ2-7	TRBD1	CASSVAPGQGYEQYF	TGTGCCAGCAGCGTAGCCCCGGGACAGGGGTACGAGCAGTACTTC